Below, 16 T cell receptor beta chains from the same sample are listed, as sequenced in a study of blood T cell repertoires in COVID-19. Data came from immunoSEQ multiplex PCR; TCRdb stores just in-frame clones and leaves some out. The sample records approximately 27,000 clones, 88% being singletons. The specimen sequenced was peripheral blood. These receptors were collected from a woman between 50 and 59 years old with active COVID-19.

This clone was observed once. J is TRBJ2-5 and V is TRBV5-1; possibly TRBD1 for D (5 bases). Trimming took 4 bases from V and 5 from J, leaving 9 bases between them. The CDR3 sequence is 12 residues long. CDR1 and CDR2 from the germline V gene are SGHRS and YFSETQ. The CDR3 DNA reads TGCGCCAGCAGCATAGGGGCCGAGACCCAGTACTTC. It translates to CASSIGAETQYF.

The chain employs TRBV4-1 and TRBJ1-4; the D is unclear. The germline V and J ends were trimmed by 1 base and 4 bases, with 16 bases remaining between them. CDR3 length: 17 amino acids. The germline gives CDR1 MGHRA, CDR2 YSYEKL. For the CDR3, the DNA is TGCGCCAGCAGCCAAGTATTGTTGGGCAGAAATAATGAAAAACTGTTTTTT. Translating it yields CASSQVLLGRNNEKLFF.

V is TRBV6-5 and J is TRBJ2-3; D gene ambiguous. There are 15 residues in the CDR3. Germline lookup yields CDR1 MNHEY and CDR2 SVGAGI. V was clipped by 0 bases and J by 0 bases, with 7 bases between them. Written as DNA, the CDR3 is TGTGCCAGCAGTTACTCTGCAGGCAGCACAGATACGCAGTATTTT. Translating it yields CASSYSAGSTDTQYF.

Sample share makes this clone medium-sized. The V and J genes are TRBV6-1 and TRBJ2-1; possibly TRBD2 for D (5 bases). The CDR3 covers 15 residues. CDR1 and CDR2 (germline): MNHNS, SASEGT. V lost 0 bases and J lost 2, with 8 bases in between. CDR3 in DNA: TGTGCCAGCAGTGAAGCGACTAATCCCTACAATGAGCAGTTCTTC. This gives the protein CASSEATNPYNEQFF.

The V and J genes are TRBV27 and TRBJ2-5; 13 bases align to TRBD2. J gave up 4 bases and V 5 bases, and 7 bases lay outside the gene matches. The CDR3 consists of 16 residues. Per the germline V gene, CDR1 is MNHEY and CDR2 is SMNVEV (reference sequence). CDR3 bases: TGTGCCAGCAGTCTCCTGGGGACTAGCGGGACAGAGACCCAGTACTTC. Amino acids: CASSLLGTSGTETQYF.

V usage is TRBV30 and J usage is TRBJ2-7, with 9 bases fitting TRBD1. The CDR3 sequence is 13 residues long. Germline-derived CDR1 and CDR2 are GTSNPN and SVGIG (reference sequence). The junction had 6 bases not matched to a gene; V was cut back by 5 bases and J by 4 bases. CDR3 nucleotides: TGTGCCTGGGTCGACAGGGGGAGGTACGAGCAGTACTTC. Protein product: CAWVDRGRYEQYF.

This clone was observed a handful of times. The gene calls are TRBV9 and TRBJ2-1; 8 nucleotides align to TRBD2. After removal of 4 bases from V and 8 bases from J, the junction contained 8 bases not matched to a gene. Germline CDR1 SGDLS, CDR2 YYNGEE. The CDR3 is 14 residues long. CDR3 nucleotides: TGTGCCAGCAGCATAGGACTAGCTATGTATGAGCAGTTCTTC. Translated, it gives CASSIGLAMYEQFF.

This clone was picked up one time. This rearrangement joins TRBV28 to TRBJ2-7, with TRBD1 as a possible D gene (5 bases). Germline values: CDR1 MDHEN, CDR2 SYDVKM. With 7 bases removed from V and 5 bases from J, the gap between germline ends came to 24 bases. The CDR3 covers 16 residues. The CDR3 DNA sequence: TGTGCCAGCACCATAGGTACGTTGGGGCGCGTGGACGAGCAGTACTTC. Residues: CASTIGTLGRVDEQYF.

This clone was observed once. CDR3 bases: TGTGCCAGCCTAGCGGGAGGCATGAATGAGCAGTTCTTC. This codes for CASLAGGMNEQFF. The J gene is TRBJ2-1, the V gene TRBV19, with 11 bases that match TRBD2. V lost 9 bases, J lost 7 bases, and 5 bases stayed unmatched. There are 13 residues in the CDR3. Germline assignment: CDR1 LNHDA and CDR2 SQIVND (reference sequence).

This sequence joins TRBV10-3 and TRBJ1-1, with D possibly matching TRBD1 (5 bases). Germline V gene sequence: CDR1 ENHRY, CDR2 SYGVKD. The CDR3 runs to 15 residues. V was trimmed by 3 bases and J by 0 bases, leaving 11 bases between them. CDR3 loop: CAISEGPGMNTEAFF. The CDR3 bases are TGTGCCATCAGTGAAGGGCCAGGGATGAACACTGAAGCTTTCTTT.

The chain joins TRBV10-3 to TRBJ2-3, with a possible D match to TRBD2 (5 bases). This CDR3 contains 14 residues. The ends were cut back, 4 bases at V and 5 bases at J, with 13 bases in the middle. Germline CDR1 is ENHRY and CDR2 is SYGVKD. The CDR3 bases are TGTGCCATCAGTGTTAGAGGGAGTGGAGATACGCAGTATTTT. Residues: CAISVRGSGDTQYF.

The CDR3 reads CASSLGAGGRGLMNEQFF. The CDR3 DNA is TGTGCCAGCAGCTTAGGAGCTGGCGGGAGGGGTCTTATGAATGAGCAGTTCTTC. This rearrangement joins TRBV11-2 to TRBJ2-1, with 9 bases aligning to TRBD2. The CDR3 is 18 residues long. The trim removed 1 base at V and 7 bases at J, leaving 14 bases unmatched. Germline V gene sequence: CDR1 SGHAT, CDR2 FQNNGV.

A few counts support this clone. The chain employs TRBV6-5 and TRBJ1-1, with 9 bases identical to TRBD1. V lost 7 bases and J lost 10; bases outside the gene matches: 7. The CDR3 is 12 amino acids. Germline V CDR1 and CDR2: MNHEY, SVGAGI. CDR3 in DNA: TGTGCCAGCAACGACAGGGGGGGGCGAGCTTTCTTT. Translating gives CASNDRGGRAFF.

The CDR3 sequence: CASSEAKWQGGTEAFF. DNA for the CDR3: TGTGCCAGCAGTGAAGCGAAGTGGCAGGGAGGAACTGAAGCTTTCTTT. The V gene is TRBV6-1, the J gene TRBJ1-1; D possibly corresponds to TRBD1 (5 bases). Germline-derived CDR1 and CDR2 are MNHNS and SASEGT. Trimming took off 0 bases at V and 5 bases at J, with 16 bases between the two ends. The CDR3 length is 16 residues.

V and J are TRBV5-6 and TRBJ2-5; unclear D gene. This CDR3 comprises 12 residues. Germline V gives CDR1 SGHDT, CDR2 YYEEEE. Trimming cost V 4 bases and J 0 bases, with 4 bases left between them. This chain's CDR3 is CASSRYQETQYF. Here the CDR3 DNA reads TGTGCCAGCAGCCGGTACCAAGAGACCCAGTACTTC.

There are a few counts of this clone. The chain is built from TRBV7-3 and TRBJ2-1; 9 bases line up with TRBD2. V lost 2 bases to trimming and J lost 7 bases; unmatched junction nucleotides: 6. There are 15 residues in the CDR3. Germline assignment: CDR1 SGHTA and CDR2 FQGTGA. The CDR3 DNA is TGTGCCAGCAGCTTAGCGGGAGGGCCGGGGAATGAGCAGTTCTTC. Translating it yields CASSLAGGPGNEQFF. The whole variable domain, filled in from reference TRBV7-3 and TRBJ2-1, reads GAGVSQTPSNKVTEKGKYVELRCDPISGHTALYWYRQSLGQGPEFLIYFQGTGAADDSGLPNDRFFAVRPEGSVSTLKIQRTERGDSAVYLCASSLAGGPGNEQFFGPGTRLTVL.